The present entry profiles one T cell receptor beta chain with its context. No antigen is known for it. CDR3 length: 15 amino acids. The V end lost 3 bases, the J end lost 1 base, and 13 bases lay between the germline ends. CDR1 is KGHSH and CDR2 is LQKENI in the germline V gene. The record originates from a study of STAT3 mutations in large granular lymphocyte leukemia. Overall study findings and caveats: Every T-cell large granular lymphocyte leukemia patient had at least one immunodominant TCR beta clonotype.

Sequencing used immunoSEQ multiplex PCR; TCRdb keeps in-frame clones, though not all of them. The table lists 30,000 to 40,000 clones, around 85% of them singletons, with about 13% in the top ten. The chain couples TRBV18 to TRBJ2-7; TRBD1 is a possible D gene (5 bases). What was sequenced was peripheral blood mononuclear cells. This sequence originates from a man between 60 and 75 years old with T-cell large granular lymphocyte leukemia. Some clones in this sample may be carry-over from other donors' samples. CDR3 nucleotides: TGTGCCAGCTCACCCCCCGCAGGGCCATCCTACGAGCAGTACTTC. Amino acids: CASSPPAGPSYEQYF.